One sample yielded the 8 T cell receptor beta chains listed below, sequenced in a study of shared clonotypes between healthy human individuals (dated by TCRdb to 2018 to 2021). The library relied on the immunoSEQ multiplex PCR assay. TCRdb retrieved this table from immuneACCESS and kept in-frame rearrangements only. Not all clones are present; in checked studies, unresolved V genes account for under half, and no reason is known for the remainder. The sample contains 150,000 to 200,000 clones, over 85% of them found a single time. The leading ten clones occupy 0.065% to 0.07% of the sample. The material sequenced was naive CD4+ T cells sorted from blood. The cell subset or site label, read with the paper, signifies: CD45RA+ positively selected. These receptors were collected from a woman aged 30 to 39 in good health.

Note on this clone: This specimen includes other DNA sequences encoding the same CDR3. The chain is built from TRBV28 and TRBJ2-7; no clear D gene. CDR1 is MDHEN and CDR2 is SYDVKM in the germline V gene. The V and J ends lost 5 bases and 2 bases respectively, with 19 bases between them. This CDR3 has 16 amino acids. CDR3 region: CASSTIGLGVPYEQYF. The CDR3 DNA reads TGTGCCAGCAGTACCATCGGCCTTGGCGTCCCCTACGAGCAGTACTTC.

V usage is TRBV7-2 and J usage is TRBJ2-3; D is unclear. CDR1 is SGHTA, CDR2 FQGNSA, per germline. The CDR3 is 12 residues long. Trimming cost V 7 bases and J 0 bases, with 5 bases left between them. The CDR3 loop reads CASTDSTDTQYF. CDR3 nucleotide sequence: TGTGCCAGCACGGACAGCACAGATACGCAGTATTTT.

This chain joins TRBV7-2 and TRBJ1-3; D call uncertain. V was cut by 1 base and J by 0 bases, with 7 bases left in between. The CDR3 loop spans 15 amino acids. Germline V gene sequence: CDR1 SGHTA, CDR2 FQGNSA. This CDR3 reads CASSLEYSSGNTIYF. As DNA, the CDR3 is TGTGCCAGCAGCTTAGAATACAGCTCTGGAAACACCATATATTTT.

The chain links TRBV5-1 to TRBJ2-3; 8 nucleotides line up with TRBD1. Germline V gene data show CDR1 as SGHRS and CDR2 as YFSETQ. This CDR3 contains 14 residues. V lost 4 bases, J lost 4 bases, and 5 bases stayed unmatched. The DNA for the CDR3 is TGCGCCAGCAGCCCCGGACAGGGCTCAGATACGCAGTATTTT. Its translation is CASSPGQGSDTQYF.

This chain uses TRBV6-6 with TRBJ1-1; possible D gene TRBD1, 5 bases. Trimming left V 6 bases short and J 1 base short, with 12 bases between. The V gene's germline CDR1 is MNHNY and CDR2 SVGAGI (reference sequence). This CDR3 comprises 14 residues. The chain's CDR3 is CASRDRDQNTEAFF. The CDR3 DNA is TGTGCCAGCAGAGACCGGGACCAGAACACTGAAGCTTTCTTT.

The chain recombines TRBV28 with TRBJ2-7, with a possible D match to TRBD1 (6 bases). This CDR3 spans 14 amino acids. CDR1 and CDR2 (germline): MDHEN, SYDVKM. Trimming took 2 bases from V and 0 from J, leaving 8 bases between them. This CDR3 is CASSLGDTSYEQYF. In DNA, the CDR3 is TGTGCCAGCAGTTTAGGGGACACCTCCTACGAGCAGTACTTC.

The chain has TRBV6-1 and TRBJ2-5; the match to TRBD2 covers 8 bases. There are 15 residues in the CDR3. Per germline, CDR1 MNHNS and CDR2 SASEGT. The CDR3 region is CATRGGLAVAETQYF. The CDR3 DNA follows: TGTGCGACCCGCGGGGGGCTAGCGGTGGCAGAGACCCAGTACTTC.

The chain is built from TRBV28 and TRBJ2-5, with 8 bases identical to TRBD2. Judging by the DNA end, TRBJ2-7 fits better; the J call may be wrong. CDR3 length equals 14 residues. Germline loops: CDR1 MDHEN, CDR2 SYDVKM. The DNA of the CDR3 is TGTGCCAGCAGTCAAAGCGGGAGCTTACACGAGCAGTACTTC. This gives the protein CASSQSGSLHEQYF.